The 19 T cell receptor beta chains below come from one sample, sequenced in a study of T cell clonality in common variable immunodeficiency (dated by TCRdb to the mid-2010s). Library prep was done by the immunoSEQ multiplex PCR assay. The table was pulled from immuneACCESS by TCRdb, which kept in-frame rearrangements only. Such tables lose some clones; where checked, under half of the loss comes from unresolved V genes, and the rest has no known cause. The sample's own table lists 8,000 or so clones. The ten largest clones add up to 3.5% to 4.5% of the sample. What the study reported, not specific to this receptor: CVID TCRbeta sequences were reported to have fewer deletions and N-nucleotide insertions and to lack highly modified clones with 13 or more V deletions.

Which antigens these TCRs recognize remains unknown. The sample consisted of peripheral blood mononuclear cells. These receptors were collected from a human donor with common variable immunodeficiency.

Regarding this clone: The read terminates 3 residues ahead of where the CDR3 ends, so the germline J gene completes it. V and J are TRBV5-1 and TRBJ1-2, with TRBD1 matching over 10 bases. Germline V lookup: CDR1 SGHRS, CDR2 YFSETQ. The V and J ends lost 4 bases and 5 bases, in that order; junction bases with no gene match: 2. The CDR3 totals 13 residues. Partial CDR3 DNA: TGCGCCAGCAGCCCGGGACAGGGGTATGGC. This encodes CASSPGQGYG. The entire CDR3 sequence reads CASSPGQGYGYTF.

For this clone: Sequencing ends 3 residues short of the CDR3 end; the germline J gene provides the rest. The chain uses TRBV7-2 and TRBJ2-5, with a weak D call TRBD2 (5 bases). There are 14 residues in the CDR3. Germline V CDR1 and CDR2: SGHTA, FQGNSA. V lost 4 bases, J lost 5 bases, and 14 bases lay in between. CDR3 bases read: TGTGCCAGCAGCTCGCGGGCTATCGGGGAGACC. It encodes CASSSRAIGET. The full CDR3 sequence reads CASSSRAIGETQYF.

CDR3 DNA, as far as it was read: TGTGCCAGCTCCAAAGGGACTAGCGGAGACAATGAG. This translates into CASSKGTSGDNE. The CDR3 reads in full as CASSKGTSGDNEQFF. The rearrangement links TRBV19 to TRBJ2-1; 11 bases align to TRBD2. From the germline J gene comes the end of the CDR3, since the read stops 3 residues before it. Germline V gene lookup returns CDR1 LNHDA and CDR2 SQIVND (reference sequence). Germline trimming cut 9 bases from V and 5 bases from J; bases unmatched to any gene: 9. CDR3 length: 15 residues.

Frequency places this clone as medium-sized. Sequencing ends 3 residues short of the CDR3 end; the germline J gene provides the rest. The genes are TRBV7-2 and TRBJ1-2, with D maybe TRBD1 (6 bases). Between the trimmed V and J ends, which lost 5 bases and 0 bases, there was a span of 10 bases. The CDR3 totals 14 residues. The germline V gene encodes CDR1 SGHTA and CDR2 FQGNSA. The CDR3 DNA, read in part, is TGTGCCAGCAGCCAATGGACAGCTAACTATGGC. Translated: CASSQWTANYG. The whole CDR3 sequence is CASSQWTANYGYTF. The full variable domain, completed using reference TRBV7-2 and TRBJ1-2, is GAGVSQSPSNKVTEKGKDVELRCDPISGHTALYWYRQSLGQGLEFLIYFQGNSAPDKSGLPSDRFSAERTGGSVSTLTIQRTQQEDSAVYLCASSQWTANYGYTFGSGTRLTVV.

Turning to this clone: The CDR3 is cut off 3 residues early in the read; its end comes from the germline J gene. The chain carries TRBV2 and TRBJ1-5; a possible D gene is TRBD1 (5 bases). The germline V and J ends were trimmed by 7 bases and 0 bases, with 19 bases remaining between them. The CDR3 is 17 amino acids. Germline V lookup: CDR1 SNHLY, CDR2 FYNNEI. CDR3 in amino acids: CASTKGTNSHSNQPQHF. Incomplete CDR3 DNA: TGTGCCAGCACAAAGGGGACTAACAGCCATAGCAATCAGCCC.

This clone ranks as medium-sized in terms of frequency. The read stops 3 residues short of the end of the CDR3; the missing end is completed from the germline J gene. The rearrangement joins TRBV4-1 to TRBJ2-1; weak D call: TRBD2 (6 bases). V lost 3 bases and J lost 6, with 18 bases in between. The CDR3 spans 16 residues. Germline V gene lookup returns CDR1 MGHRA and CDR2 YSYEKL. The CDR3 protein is CASSHPRRQGGNEQFF. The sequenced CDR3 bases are TGCGCCAGCAGCCATCCCCGGCGGCAGGGAGGCAATGAG.

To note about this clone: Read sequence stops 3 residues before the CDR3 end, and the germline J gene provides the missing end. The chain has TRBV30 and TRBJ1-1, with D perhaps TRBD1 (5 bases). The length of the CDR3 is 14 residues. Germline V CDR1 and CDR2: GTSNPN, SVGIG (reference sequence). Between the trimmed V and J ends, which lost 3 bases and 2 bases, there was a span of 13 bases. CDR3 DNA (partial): TGTGCCTGGAGATTAGACAGATCAAACACTGAA. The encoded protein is CAWRLDRSNTE. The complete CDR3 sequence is CAWRLDRSNTEAFF.

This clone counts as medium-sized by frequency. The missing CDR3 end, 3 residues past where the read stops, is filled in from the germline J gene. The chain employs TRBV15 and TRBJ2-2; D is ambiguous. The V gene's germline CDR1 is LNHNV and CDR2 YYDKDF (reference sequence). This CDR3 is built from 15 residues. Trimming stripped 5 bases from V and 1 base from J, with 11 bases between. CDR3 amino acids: CATSAQSRNTGELFF. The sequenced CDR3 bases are TGTGCCACCAGCGCCCAAAGTAGGAACACCGGGGAG. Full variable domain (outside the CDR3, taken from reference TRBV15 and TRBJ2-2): DAMVIQNPRYQVTQFGKPVTLSCSQTLNHNVMYWYQQKSSQAPKLLFHYYDKDFNNEADTPDNFQSRRPNTSFCFLDIRSPGLGDTAMYLCATSAQSRNTGELFFGEGSRLTVL.

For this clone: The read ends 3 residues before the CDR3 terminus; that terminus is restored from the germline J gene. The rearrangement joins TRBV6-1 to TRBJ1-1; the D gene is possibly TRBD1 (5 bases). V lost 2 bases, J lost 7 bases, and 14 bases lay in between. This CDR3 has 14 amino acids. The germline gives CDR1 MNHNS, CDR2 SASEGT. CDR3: CASSEIGGLVEAFF. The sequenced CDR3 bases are TGTGCCAGCAGTGAAATCGGGGGACTCGTTGAA.

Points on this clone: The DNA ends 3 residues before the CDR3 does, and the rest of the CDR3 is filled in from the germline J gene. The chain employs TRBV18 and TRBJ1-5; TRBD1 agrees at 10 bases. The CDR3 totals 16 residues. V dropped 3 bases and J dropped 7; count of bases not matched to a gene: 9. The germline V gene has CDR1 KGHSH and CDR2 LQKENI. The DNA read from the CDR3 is TGTGCCAGCTCACCCCTGACAGGGGGCGCAGAGCAGCCC. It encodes CASSPLTGGAEQP. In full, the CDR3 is CASSPLTGGAEQPQHF.

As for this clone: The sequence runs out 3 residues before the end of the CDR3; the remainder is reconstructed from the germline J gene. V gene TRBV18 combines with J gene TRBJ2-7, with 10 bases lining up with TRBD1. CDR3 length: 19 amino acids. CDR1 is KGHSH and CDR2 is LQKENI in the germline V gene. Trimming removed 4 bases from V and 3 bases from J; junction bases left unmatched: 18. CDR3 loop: CASSRIPGTGATRGYEQYF. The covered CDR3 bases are TGTGCCAGCTCACGGATACCCGGGACAGGGGCGACCCGGGGCTACGAG. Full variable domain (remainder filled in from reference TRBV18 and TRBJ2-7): NAGVMQNPRHLVRRRGQEARLRCSPMKGHSHVYWYRQLPEEGLKFMVYLQKENIIDESGMPKERFSAEFPKEGPSILRIQQVVRGDSAAYFCASSRIPGTGATRGYEQYFGPGTRLTVT.

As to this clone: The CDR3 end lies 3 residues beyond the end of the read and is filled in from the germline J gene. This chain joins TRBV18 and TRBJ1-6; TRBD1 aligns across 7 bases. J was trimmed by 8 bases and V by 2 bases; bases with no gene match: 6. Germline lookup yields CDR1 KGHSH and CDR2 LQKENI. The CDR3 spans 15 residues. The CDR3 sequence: CASSPATGRDSPLHF. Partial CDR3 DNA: TGTGCCAGCTCACCAGCGACAGGGAGAGATTCACCC.

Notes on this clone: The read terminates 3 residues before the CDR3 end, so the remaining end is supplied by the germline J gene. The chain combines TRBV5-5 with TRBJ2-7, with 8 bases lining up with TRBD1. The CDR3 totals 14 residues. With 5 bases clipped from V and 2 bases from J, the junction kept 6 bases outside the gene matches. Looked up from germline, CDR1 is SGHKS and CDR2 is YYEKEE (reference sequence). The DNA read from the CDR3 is TGTGCCAGCAGTTTAATGGACAGGGCCTACGAG. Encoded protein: CASSLMDRAYE. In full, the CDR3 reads CASSLMDRAYEQYF. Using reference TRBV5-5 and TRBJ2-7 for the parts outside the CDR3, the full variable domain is DAGVTQSPTHLIKTRGQQVTLRCSPISGHKSVSWYQQVLGQGPQFIFQYYEKEERGRGNFPDRFSARQFPNYSSELNVNALLLGDSALYLCASSLMDRAYEQYFGPGTRLTVT.

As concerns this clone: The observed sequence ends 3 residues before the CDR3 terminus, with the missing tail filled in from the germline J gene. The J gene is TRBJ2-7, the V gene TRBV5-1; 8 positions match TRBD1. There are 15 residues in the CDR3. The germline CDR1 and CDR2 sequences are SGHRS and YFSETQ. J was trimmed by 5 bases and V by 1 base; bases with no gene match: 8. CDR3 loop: CASSLFQGARDEQYF. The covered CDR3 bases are TGCGCCAGCAGCTTGTTTCAGGGGGCGCGCGACGAG.

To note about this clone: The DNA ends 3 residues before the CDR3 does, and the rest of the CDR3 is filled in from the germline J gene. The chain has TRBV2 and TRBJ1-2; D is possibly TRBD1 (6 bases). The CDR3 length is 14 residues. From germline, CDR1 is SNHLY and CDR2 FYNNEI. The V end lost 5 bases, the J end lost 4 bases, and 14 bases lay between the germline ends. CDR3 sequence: CASSRQVGGYGYTF. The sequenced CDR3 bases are TGTGCCAGCAGTCGACAGGTGGGAGGCTATGGC.

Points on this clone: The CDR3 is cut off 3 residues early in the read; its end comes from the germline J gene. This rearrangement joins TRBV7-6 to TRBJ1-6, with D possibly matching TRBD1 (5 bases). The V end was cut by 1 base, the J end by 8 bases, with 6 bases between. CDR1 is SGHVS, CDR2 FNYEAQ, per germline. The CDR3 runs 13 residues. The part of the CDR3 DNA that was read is TGTGCCAGCAGCTTAGGGGGGGATTCACCC. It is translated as CASSLGGDSP. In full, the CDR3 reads CASSLGGDSPLHF.

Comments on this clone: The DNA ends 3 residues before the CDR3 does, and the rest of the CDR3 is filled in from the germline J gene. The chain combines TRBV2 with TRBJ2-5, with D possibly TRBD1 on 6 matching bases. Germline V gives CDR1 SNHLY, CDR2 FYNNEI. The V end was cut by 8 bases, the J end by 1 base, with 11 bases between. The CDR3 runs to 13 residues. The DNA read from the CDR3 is TGTGCCAGCCGGACAGATACCCAAGAGACC. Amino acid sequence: CASRTDTQET. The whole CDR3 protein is CASRTDTQETQYF.

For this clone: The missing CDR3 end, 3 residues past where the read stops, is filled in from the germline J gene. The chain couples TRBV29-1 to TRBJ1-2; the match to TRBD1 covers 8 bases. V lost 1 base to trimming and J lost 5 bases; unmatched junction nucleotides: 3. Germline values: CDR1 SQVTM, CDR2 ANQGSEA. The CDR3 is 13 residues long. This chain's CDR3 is CSVEGTGRYGYTF. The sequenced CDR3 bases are TGCAGCGTTGAAGGGACAGGGAGGTATGGC.

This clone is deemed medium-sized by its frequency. The sequenced CDR3 bases are TGTGCCATCAGTGACTCCGGACAGGGAGCCTACGAG. This codes for CAISDSGQGAYE. The whole CDR3 is CAISDSGQGAYEQYF. The chain recombines TRBV10-3 with TRBJ2-7; 8 bases are a match to TRBD1. Sequencing ends 3 residues short of the CDR3 end; the germline J gene provides the rest. From germline, CDR1 is ENHRY and CDR2 SYGVKD. The V gene end was trimmed by 3 bases and the J gene end by 2 bases; junction bases not matched to a gene: 6. The CDR3 has 15 residues.